This T cell receptor (beta chain) is from a study of glioma-infiltrating T cells after dendritic cell vaccination. Clones were read by immunoSEQ multiplex PCR, and TCRdb kept only the in-frame ones, dropping some. The sample yields roughly 80,000 clones, roughly 90% seen once. The CDR3 length is 14 residues. Germline V CDR1 and CDR2: MGHDK, SYGVNS. J gave up 3 bases and V 7 bases, and 5 bases lay outside the gene matches. The chain is built from TRBV25-1 and TRBJ1-4; 7 nucleotides agree with TRBD1. The TCR originated in a human donor with glioblastoma. The sample consisted of blood, taken before dendritic cell vaccination. CDR3 residues: CASTSGTANEKLFF. Written as DNA, the CDR3 is TGTGCCAGCACTTCCGGGACAGCTAATGAAAAACTGTTTTTT.